This T cell receptor beta chain emerged from a study of T-cell memory formation after mild COVID-19. Study summary: Among the donors, TCR clusters were largely specific to each donor.

This clonotype has more than one count but fewer than ten. TCRdb reprocessed the 5' RACE reads via MiXCR and lists one record per CDR3 protein. Altogether fewer than 350,000 distinct CDR3 sequences are present, 14% being singletons, with the ten largest covering roughly 21%. Looked up from germline, CDR1 is MGHRA and CDR2 is YSYEKL. The CDR3 is 16 amino acids. After removal of 6 bases from V and 4 bases from J, the junction contained 14 bases not matched to a gene. The rearrangement links TRBV4-1 to TRBJ1-1, with TRBD1 matching over 7 bases. Specimen: PBMCs or a T cell subset sorted from them (not recorded which). The sequence was collected from a man aged 18 to 29 who had mild COVID-19 (a few samples of this study predate the infection). Cell type and time point are not known. CDR3 coding DNA: TGCGCCAGCAGACTAGGGACAGTCGGTCGTGGCACTGAAGCTTTCTTT. This sequence encodes CASRLGTVGRGTEAFF.